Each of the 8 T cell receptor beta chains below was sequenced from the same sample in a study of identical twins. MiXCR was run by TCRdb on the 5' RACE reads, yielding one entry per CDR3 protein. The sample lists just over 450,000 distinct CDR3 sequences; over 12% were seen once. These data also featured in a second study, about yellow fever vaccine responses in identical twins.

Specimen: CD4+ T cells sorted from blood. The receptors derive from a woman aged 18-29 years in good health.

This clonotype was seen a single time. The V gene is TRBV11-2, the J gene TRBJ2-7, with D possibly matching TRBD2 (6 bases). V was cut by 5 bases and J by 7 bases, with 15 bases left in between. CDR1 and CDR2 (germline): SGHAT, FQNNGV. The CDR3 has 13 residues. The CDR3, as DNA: TGTGCCAGCAGCCAAAAGACTAGTCGTGAGCAGTACTTC. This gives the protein CASSQKTSREQYF.

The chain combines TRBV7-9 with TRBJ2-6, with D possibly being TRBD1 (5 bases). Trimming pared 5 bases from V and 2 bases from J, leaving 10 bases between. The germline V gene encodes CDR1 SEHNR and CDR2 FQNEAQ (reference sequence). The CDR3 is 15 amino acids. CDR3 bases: TGTGCCAGCAGCGTACAGGTCCCTGGGGCCAACGTCCTGACTTTC. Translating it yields CASSVQVPGANVLTF.

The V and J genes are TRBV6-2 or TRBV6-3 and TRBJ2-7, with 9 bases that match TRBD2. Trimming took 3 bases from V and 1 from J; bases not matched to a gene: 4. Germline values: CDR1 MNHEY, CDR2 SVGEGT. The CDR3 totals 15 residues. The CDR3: CASSYSGSISYEQYF. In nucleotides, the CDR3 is TGTGCCAGCAGTTATAGCGGGAGTATTTCCTACGAGCAGTACTTC.

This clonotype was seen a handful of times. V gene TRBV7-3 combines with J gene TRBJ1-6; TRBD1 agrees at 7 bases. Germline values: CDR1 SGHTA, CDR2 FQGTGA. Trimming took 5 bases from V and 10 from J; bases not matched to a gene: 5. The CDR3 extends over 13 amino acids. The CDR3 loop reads CASSLRQGSPLHF. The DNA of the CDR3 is TGTGCCAGCAGCCTAAGACAGGGATCACCCCTCCACTTT. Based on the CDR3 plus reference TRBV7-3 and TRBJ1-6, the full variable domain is GAGVSQTPSNKVTEKGKYVELRCDPISGHTALYWYRQSLGQGPEFLIYFQGTGAADDSGLPNDRFFAVRPEGSVSTLKIQRTERGDSAVYLCASSLRQGSPLHFGNGTRLTVT.

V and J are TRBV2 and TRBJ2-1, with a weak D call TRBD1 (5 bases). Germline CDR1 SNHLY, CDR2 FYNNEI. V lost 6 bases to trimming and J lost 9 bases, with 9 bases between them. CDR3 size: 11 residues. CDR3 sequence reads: CASSRATEQFF. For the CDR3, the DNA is TGTGCCAGCAGCAGGGCGACTGAGCAGTTCTTC.

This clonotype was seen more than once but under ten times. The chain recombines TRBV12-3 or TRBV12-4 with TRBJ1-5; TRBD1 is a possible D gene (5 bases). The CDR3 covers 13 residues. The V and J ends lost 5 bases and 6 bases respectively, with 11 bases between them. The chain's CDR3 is CASSRGVGQPQHF. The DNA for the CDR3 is TGTGCCAGCAGTCGGGGGGTGGGTCAGCCCCAGCATTTT.

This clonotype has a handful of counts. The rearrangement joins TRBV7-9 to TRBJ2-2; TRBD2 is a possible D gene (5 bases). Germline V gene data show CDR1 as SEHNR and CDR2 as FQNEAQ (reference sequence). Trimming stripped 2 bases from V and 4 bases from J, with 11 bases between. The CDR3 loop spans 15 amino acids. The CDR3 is CASSLWLATTGELFF. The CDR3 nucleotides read TGTGCCAGCAGCTTATGGCTAGCCACCACCGGGGAGCTGTTTTTT.

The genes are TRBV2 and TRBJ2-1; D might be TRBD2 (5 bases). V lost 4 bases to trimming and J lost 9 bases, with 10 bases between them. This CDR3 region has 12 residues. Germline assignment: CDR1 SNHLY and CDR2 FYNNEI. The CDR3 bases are TGTGCCAGCAGTGCGGCTAGCTTTGAGCAGTTCTTC. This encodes CASSAASFEQFF. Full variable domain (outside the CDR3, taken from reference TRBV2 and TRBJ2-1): EPEVTQTPSHQVTQMGQEVILRCVPISNHLYFYWYRQILGQKVEFLVSFYNNEISEKSEIFDDQFSVERPDGSNFTLKIRSTKLEDSAMYFCASSAASFEQFFGPGTRLTVL.